The next 21 T cell receptor beta chains were all read from a single sample in a study of neurological immune-mediated disorders. TCRdb used MiXCR to reprocess the 5' RACE reads, holding one entry per CDR3 protein. The sample holds roughly 16,000 distinct CDR3 sequences, 14% to 15% seen once. The sample comprised PBMCs. The receptors shown here come from a man aged 60 to 69 with HTLV-1-associated myelopathy (HAM/TSP).

This clonotype was found many times. The chain employs TRBV7-2 and TRBJ1-2, with D perhaps matching TRBD1 (6 bases). CDR1 and CDR2 from the germline V gene are SGHTA and FQGNSA. The CDR3 extends over 15 amino acids. Trimming stripped 0 bases from V and 7 bases from J, with 15 bases between. The CDR3 DNA follows: TGTGCCAGCAGCTTAGCTGACAGGCGATCGCGTGGCTACACCTTC. Translation gives CASSLADRRSRGYTF. The whole variable domain, filled in from reference TRBV7-2 and TRBJ1-2, reads GAGVSQSPSNKVTEKGKDVELRCDPISGHTALYWYRQSLGQGLEFLIYFQGNSAPDKSGLPSDRFSAERTGGSVSTLTIQRTQQEDSAVYLCASSLADRRSRGYTFGSGTRLTVV.

In its sample, this clonotype was seen many times. This chain connects TRBV7-8 to TRBJ2-7; D not certain. Germline CDR1 and CDR2: SGHVS and FQNEAQ. V lost 0 bases, J lost 6 bases, and 6 bases lay in between. This CDR3 is built from 12 residues. Here the CDR3 DNA reads TGTGCCAGCAGCTTAGCGCGGCCCGAGCAGTACTTC. Encoded protein: CASSLARPEQYF. Together with reference TRBV7-8 and TRBJ2-7, the CDR3 gives the full variable domain: GAGVSQSPRYKVAKRGQDVALRCDPISGHVSLFWYQQALGQGPEFLTYFQNEAQLDKSGLPSDRFFAERPEGSVSTLKIQRTQQEDSAVYLCASSLARPEQYFGPGTRLTVT.

By share, this clonotype ranks as medium-sized. The chain employs TRBV9 and TRBJ2-1, with a weak D call TRBD1 (6 bases). In germline, CDR1 is SGDLS, CDR2 YYNGEE. The CDR3 is 16 amino acids. Between the trimmed V and J ends, which lost 1 base and 7 bases, there was a span of 18 bases. The chain's CDR3 is CASSVTERQGWNEQFF. CDR3 nucleotides: TGTGCCAGCAGCGTAACCGAGAGGCAGGGGTGGAATGAGCAGTTCTTC.

Ten or more counts support this clonotype. This rearrangement joins TRBV29-1 to TRBJ1-2; D remains unclear. V was cut by 3 bases and J by 0 bases, with 8 bases left in between. Germline assignment: CDR1 SQVTM and CDR2 ANQGSEA. The CDR3 sequence is 13 residues long. CDR3 amino acids: CSVDVSANYGYTF. CDR3 DNA: TGCAGCGTTGACGTGTCAGCTAACTATGGCTACACCTTC. Together with reference TRBV29-1 and TRBJ1-2, the CDR3 gives the full variable domain: SAVISQKPSRDICQRGTSLTIQCQVDSQVTMMFWYRQQPGQSLTLIATANQGSEATYESGFVIDKFPISRPNLTFSTLTVSNMSPEDSSIYLCSVDVSANYGYTFGSGTRLTVV.

This clonotype was seen many times. The chain links TRBV11-1 to TRBJ1-2, with 10 bases aligning to TRBD1. The CDR3 extends over 18 amino acids. With V trimmed by 7 bases and J by 0 bases, 14 bases remained unmatched. Germline V gives CDR1 SGHAT, CDR2 FQDESV (reference sequence). DNA for the CDR3: TGTGCCAGCACCCAAAGACCGGGACAGGGGCATGCTAACTATGGCTACACCTTC. The encoded protein is CASTQRPGQGHANYGYTF.

This clonotype was observed many times. V gene TRBV5-1 combines with J gene TRBJ2-7; tentatively, D is TRBD1 (6 bases). This CDR3 has 13 amino acids. V gave up 7 bases and J gave up 0 bases, with 11 bases separating them. Germline V gives CDR1 SGHRS, CDR2 YFSETQ. The DNA for the CDR3 is TGCGCCAGCTTGGACAGCCTCTCCTACGAGCAGTACTTC. Residues: CASLDSLSYEQYF.

This clonotype has a count of ten or more. This rearrangement joins TRBV19 to TRBJ1-2; D is unclear. Germline V gene lookup returns CDR1 LNHDA and CDR2 SQIVND (reference sequence). V was trimmed by 7 bases and J by 4 bases, leaving 13 bases between them. The CDR3 spans 13 residues. The CDR3 loop is CASNRERSYGYTF. As DNA, the CDR3 is TGTGCCAGTAACAGAGAGAGATCCTATGGCTACACCTTC.

In this sample, this clonotype turned up many times. The CDR3 DNA follows: TGCAGCGGGTACCGGGAGCCGGGGAAAAACACTGAAGCTTTCTTT. This sequence encodes CSGYREPGKNTEAFF. The chain carries TRBV29-1 and TRBJ1-1; D not certain. Germline V gene sequence: CDR1 SQVTM, CDR2 ANQGSEA. This CDR3 is built from 15 residues. The V end was cut by 7 bases, the J end by 2 bases, with 20 bases between.

There are many counts of this clonotype. The rearrangement joins TRBV12-3 or TRBV12-4 to TRBJ1-6; 7 bases agree with TRBD1. The CDR3 contains 12 residues. After removal of 4 bases from V and 11 bases from J, the junction contained 2 bases not matched to a gene. The CDR3 coding sequence is TGTGCCAGCAGTTCAACAGGGGCACCCCTCCACTTT. This codes for CASSSTGAPLHF.

This clonotype was counted once. The V and J genes are TRBV20-1 and TRBJ2-7; D may match TRBD1 or TRBD2 (5 bases each). V lost 5 bases, J lost 3 bases, and 14 bases lay in between. From germline, CDR1 is DFQATT and CDR2 SNEGSKA (reference sequence). The CDR3 runs to 13 residues. The DNA for the CDR3 is TGCAGTGCTCCCTCCGGGGCCGGCTACGAGCAGTACTTC. It specifies CSAPSGAGYEQYF.

The V call is TRBV9, the J call TRBJ2-3; D unresolved. The germline V and J ends were trimmed by 1 base and 0 bases, with 9 bases remaining between them. The CDR3 is 15 amino acids. Germline assignment: CDR1 SGDLS and CDR2 YYNGEE. In DNA, the CDR3 is TGTGCCAGCAGCGTAACAATTGCTAGCACAGATACGCAGTATTTT. Its translation: CASSVTIASTDTQYF.

At least ten counts were recorded for this clonotype. The CDR3 DNA reads as TGTGCCATCAGTGACCCGGGACAGGGAAACTACGAGCAGTACTTC. Translation gives CAISDPGQGNYEQYF. The chain couples TRBV10-3 to TRBJ2-7; 9 bases are shared with TRBD1. The germline CDR1 and CDR2 sequences are ENHRY and SYGVKD. The CDR3 is 15 residues long. With 3 bases clipped from V and 3 bases from J, the junction kept 6 bases outside the gene matches.

This clonotype occurred many times. The rearrangement uses TRBV5-1 and TRBJ2-1; no clear D. Per the germline V gene, CDR1 is SGHRS and CDR2 is YFSETQ. V was clipped by 4 bases and J by 7 bases, with 9 bases between them. This CDR3 is built from 12 residues. The CDR3 region has the DNA TGCGCCAGCAGCCGCGCTCTGAATGAGCAGTTCTTC. This codes for CASSRALNEQFF.

By share, this clonotype ranks as medium-sized. J is TRBJ2-7 and V is TRBV12-3 or TRBV12-4, with 15 bases lining up with TRBD2. The CDR3 is 17 residues long. V lost 4 bases, J lost 2 bases, and 6 bases stayed unmatched. The CDR3 loop is CASSSPGLAGGAYEQYF. For the CDR3, the DNA is TGTGCCAGCAGTTCCCCGGGACTAGCGGGGGGAGCCTACGAGCAGTACTTC.

This clonotype has at least ten counts. The chain has TRBV5-1 and TRBJ1-6, with D perhaps matching TRBD1 (6 bases). Trimming took off 5 bases at V and 9 bases at J, with 12 bases between the two ends. The CDR3 contains 13 residues. Looked up from germline, CDR1 is SGHRS and CDR2 is YFSETQ. The CDR3 loop reads CASRGDTVSPLHF. CDR3 DNA sequence: TGCGCCAGCAGAGGGGACACGGTTTCACCCCTCCACTTT.

This clonotype appeared many times. CDR3 DNA: TGTGCCAGCAGTTTACACGACAGGGCAGGGGGCTACGAGCAGTACTTC. This translates into CASSLHDRAGGYEQYF. V is TRBV28 and J is TRBJ2-7, with 7 positions matching TRBD1. From germline, CDR1 is MDHEN and CDR2 SYDVKM. There are 16 residues in the CDR3. V lost 2 bases, J lost 3 bases, and 10 bases stayed unmatched.

The chain links TRBV9 to TRBJ2-3, with 10 bases aligning to TRBD2. Germline CDR1 SGDLS, CDR2 YYNGEE. The V and J ends lost 0 bases and 3 bases, in that order; junction bases with no gene match: 7. CDR3 size: 17 residues. The CDR3 sequence: CASSVGSSGGTTDTQYF. The CDR3 DNA reads as TGTGCCAGCAGCGTAGGATCTAGCGGGGGAACGACAGATACGCAGTATTTT.

The CDR3 coding sequence is TGCGCCAGCAGCTTGGTGGCAGGGGCTAACGAGCAGTACTTC. It yields the protein CASSLVAGANEQYF. The chain couples TRBV5-1 to TRBJ2-7; D possibly corresponds to TRBD1 (6 bases). Germline assignment: CDR1 SGHRS and CDR2 YFSETQ. The CDR3 sequence is 14 residues long. V was trimmed by 0 bases and J by 5 bases, leaving 12 bases between them. Complete variable domain (other parts from reference TRBV5-1 and TRBJ2-7): KAGVTQTPRYLIKTRGQQVTLSCSPISGHRSVSWYQQTPGQGLQFLFEYFSETQRNKGNFPGRFSGRQFSNSRSEMNVSTLELGDSALYLCASSLVAGANEQYFGPGTRLTVT.

This clonotype came up once. This could be a read error, since a much larger clone is one nucleotide away. This chain joins TRBV18 and TRBJ1-1, with a tentative D call TRBD1 (5 bases). CDR3 size: 17 residues. Germline CDR1 reads KGHSH; CDR2 reads LQKENI. The CDR3 coding sequence is TGTGCCAGCTCACCTCCTCCCGGGACGGGGACGAACACTGAAGCTTTATTT. Protein sequence: CASSPPPGTGTNTEALF.

J is TRBJ1-2 and V is TRBV28; TRBD1 aligns across 10 bases. This CDR3 has 14 amino acids. From germline, CDR1 is MDHEN and CDR2 SYDVKM. V shed 7 bases and J 4 bases; nucleotides not matched to a gene: 6. CDR3 sequence (DNA): TGTGCCAGCAATACTGGGACAGGGGTCTATGGCTACACCTTC. Protein sequence: CASNTGTGVYGYTF.

The chain uses TRBV10-1 and TRBJ2-3; D is ambiguous. Germline CDR1 and CDR2: WNHNN and SYGVQD (reference sequence). V shed 6 bases and J shed 2 bases, with 12 bases lying between them. This CDR3 has 14 residues. The CDR3 nucleotides are TGCGCCAGCAGCCCGAACAGTCTCACAGATACGCAGTATTTT. Its translation: CASSPNSLTDTQYF.